This TCR beta chain derives from a study of cytomegalovirus exposure and HLA in healthy donors. Study-level background: The study's early data release held roughly 90 million unique TCRs from HLA-typed donors.

General study points: Approximately 160 TCR beta chains were listed as cytomegalovirus-associated. The authors excluded some V segments, including TRBV6-2 and TRBV6-3, as indistinguishable. Earlier results showed most TCR beta V segments being productive about 87% or about 30% of the time.

To note about this clone: Antigen specificity is unknown.

The CDR3 sequence is 12 residues long. V was clipped by 0 bases and J by 13 bases, with 14 bases between them. Germline lookup yields CDR1 GTSNPN and CDR2 SVGIG (reference sequence). The PCR used 60 Vbeta and 13 Jbeta primers. Sequenced by immunoSEQ multiplex PCR; TCRdb stores in-frame clones only, minus some. Of 95,000 to 150,000 clones listed, around 75% are singletons. This clonotype originated in a woman in her forties or fifties in good health and CMV-seropositive. The chain employs TRBV30 and TRBJ2-3, with unresolved D. Material: PBMCs. The CDR3 coding sequence is TGTGCCTGGAGTGTATACGGTTCCTTGGAGTATTTT. It codes for CAWSVYGSLEYF.